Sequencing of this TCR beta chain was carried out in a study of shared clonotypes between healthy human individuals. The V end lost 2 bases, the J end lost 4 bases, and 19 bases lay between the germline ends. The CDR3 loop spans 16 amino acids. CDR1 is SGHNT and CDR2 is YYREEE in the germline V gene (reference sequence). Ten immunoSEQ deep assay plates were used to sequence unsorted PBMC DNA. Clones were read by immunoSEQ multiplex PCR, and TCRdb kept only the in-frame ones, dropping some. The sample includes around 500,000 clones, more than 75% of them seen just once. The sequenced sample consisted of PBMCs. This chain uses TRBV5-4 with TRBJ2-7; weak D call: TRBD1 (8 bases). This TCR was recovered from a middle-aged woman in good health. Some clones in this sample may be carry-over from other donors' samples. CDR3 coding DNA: TGTGCCAGCAGCTTACTTACAGGGGGGGTATCTTACGAGCAGTACTTC. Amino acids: CASSLLTGGVSYEQYF.